This T cell receptor beta chain was sequenced for a study of blood T cell repertoires in COVID-19. As for the study in general: COVID-19 samples collected from the United States, Italy and Spain covered acute and convalescent phases.

Trimming took off 2 bases at V and 1 base at J, with 11 bases between the two ends. This CDR3 has 16 amino acids. Germline loops: CDR1 SGHAT, CDR2 FQNNGV. Profiling relied on immunoSEQ multiplex PCR, and the TCRdb table lists in-frame clones only, not all of them. The sample consists of more than 300,000 clones, approximately 89% of them appearing once. This clonotype was obtained from a woman between 18 and 30 years old who had recovered from COVID-19. The genes are TRBV11-2 and TRBJ2-2, with D possibly matching TRBD2 (6 bases). Input material: peripheral blood. CDR3 in DNA: TGTGCCAGCAGCTTACGTGGTAGCGGGAACACCGGGGAGCTGTTTTTT. This encodes CASSLRGSGNTGELFF.